The 26 T cell receptor beta chains presented below share a single source sample, sequenced in a study of T cell clusters in autoimmune cytopenias. Multiplex touch-down PCR amplified TRB using TRB-A and TRB-B pools in one tube. For each CDR3 protein, TCRdb gives one entry from its re-call of the multiplex PCR reads, without DNA. Seen in this sample are roughly 3,000 distinct CDR3 sequences; the ten most common clones hold roughly 6.3%. TRB was amplified from 250 ng of peripheral blood genomic DNA per sample. These data were likewise used in another study, on T cell repertoires in aging, cancer and after chemotherapy.

Sequencing used peripheral blood. The source is a human donor in good health.

This clonotype ranks as medium-sized (0.01 to 0.1%) in terms of frequency. The chain couples TRBV30 to TRBJ2-2. The CDR3 totals 14 residues. Germline CDR1 GTSNPN, CDR2 SVGIG (reference sequence). CDR3 sequence reads: CALERVWTTGELFF.

The chain couples TRBV5-6 to TRBJ1-3; the D call of TRBD1 rests on TCRdb alone, since no DNA is present to check it. This CDR3 has 17 residues. CDR1 SGHDT and CDR2 YYEEEE come from the germline V gene. CDR3 protein: CASSLGRQGAPGNTIYF. The variable domain in full, with the rest retrieved from reference TRBV5-6 and TRBJ1-3, is DAGVTQSPTHLIKTRGQQVTLRCSPKSGHDTVSWYQQALGQGPQFIFQYYEEEERQRGNFPDRFSGHQFPNYSSELNVNALLLGDSALYLCASSLGRQGAPGNTIYFGEGSWLTVV.

This clonotype is identified as medium-sized (0.01 to 0.1%) from frequency. The chain combines TRBV19 with TRBJ2-6; TCRdb outputs TRBD2, but without DNA this stays unchecked. CDR3 length: 16 amino acids. Germline V gene data show CDR1 as LNHDA and CDR2 as SQIVND (reference sequence). The CDR3 region is CASTPKGRSGANVLTF.

This clonotype registers medium-sized by frequency. The chain links TRBV20-1 to TRBJ2-1; the TCRdb call, TRBD2, lacks DNA for checking. The CDR3 runs to 14 residues. Germline lookup yields CDR1 DFQATT and CDR2 SNEGSKA (reference sequence). CDR3 protein: CSARLAGGRNEQFF.

The chain is built from TRBV27 and TRBJ1-2; without DNA, the TCRdb call of TRBD1 cannot be checked. The CDR3 has 15 residues. CDR1 is MNHEY and CDR2 is SMNVEV in the germline V gene (reference sequence). The CDR3 spells CASSLGDRGIYGYTF.

Measured by frequency, this clonotype is medium-sized. V is TRBV12-3 or TRBV12-4 and J is TRBJ2-3. The CDR3 is 14 residues long. Here the CDR3 reads CASTYTPSTDTQYF.

Its frequency marks this clonotype as medium-sized. The rearrangement joins TRBV20-1 to TRBJ2-1. Per the germline V gene, CDR1 is DFQATT and CDR2 is SNEGSKA (reference sequence). The CDR3 runs to 11 residues. CDR3 residues: CSAAGGNEQFF.

Judged by frequency, this clonotype is large (0.1 to 1%). V is TRBV19 and J is TRBJ2-3; TCRdb selects TRBD1, and the lack of DNA leaves this call unchecked. Per the germline V gene, CDR1 is LNHDA and CDR2 is SQIVND (reference sequence). The CDR3 runs to 12 residues. This chain's CDR3 is CASFSRGDTQYF.

V gene TRBV12-3 or TRBV12-4 combines with J gene TRBJ1-4; the D call of TRBD1 rests on TCRdb alone, since no DNA is present to check it. CDR3 length: 15 residues. CDR3 in amino acids: CASSQTTGVWEKLFF.

The chain recombines TRBV5-1 with TRBJ2-1; TCRdb's D gene call, TRBD1, goes unchecked for lack of DNA. This CDR3 has 15 residues. The V gene's germline CDR1 is SGHRS and CDR2 YFSETQ. CDR3 loop: CASSLASRVYNEQFF.

Judged by frequency, this clonotype is medium-sized. This chain joins TRBV27 and TRBJ2-4; TCRdb indicates TRBD2, and absent DNA this call remains unverified. In germline, CDR1 is MNHEY, CDR2 SMNVEV (reference sequence). The CDR3 consists of 15 residues. The CDR3 loop is CASSSEGRGISREYF.

Judged by frequency, this clonotype is medium-sized. This rearrangement joins TRBV19 to TRBJ2-2; TCRdb lists TRBD1, though no DNA is available to test this call. The germline V gene encodes CDR1 LNHDA and CDR2 SQIVND (reference sequence). This CDR3 is built from 14 residues. The CDR3 loop reads CASSILGQPGELFF. Full variable domain (remainder filled in from reference TRBV19 and TRBJ2-2): DGGITQSPKYLFRKEGQNVTLSCEQNLNHDAMYWYRQDPGQGLRLIYYSQIVNDFQKGDIAEGYSVSREKKESFPLTVTSAQKNPTAFYLCASSILGQPGELFFGEGSRLTVL.

The rearrangement joins TRBV10-3 to TRBJ2-1. The CDR3 is made up of 15 amino acids. The germline CDR1 and CDR2 sequences are ENHRY and SYGVKD. The chain's CDR3 is CAREPSGRTYNEQFF.

J is TRBJ2-1 and V is TRBV11-2; TCRdb indicates TRBD2, and absent DNA this call remains unverified. CDR1 and CDR2 from the germline V gene are SGHAT and FQNNGV. This CDR3 comprises 14 residues. The CDR3 reads CASSFRTSGGRQFF.

The chain is built from TRBV19 and TRBJ2-3; without DNA, the TCRdb call of TRBD2 cannot be checked. This CDR3 contains 18 residues. Germline V CDR1 and CDR2: LNHDA, SQIVND (reference sequence). The CDR3 is CASSPLGAGGPCTDTQYF. Full variable domain (rest looked up from reference TRBV19 and TRBJ2-3): DGGITQSPKYLFRKEGQNVTLSCEQNLNHDAMYWYRQDPGQGLRLIYYSQIVNDFQKGDIAEGYSVSREKKESFPLTVTSAQKNPTAFYLCASSPLGAGGPCTDTQYFGPGTRLTVL.

This clonotype is identified as medium-sized (0.01 to 0.1%) from frequency. The V and J genes are TRBV6-5 and TRBJ1-2. The CDR3 spans 13 residues. Germline V gene sequence: CDR1 MNHEY, CDR2 SVGAGI. The CDR3 sequence: CASSYSSRDGYTF.

The genes are TRBV6-5 and TRBJ1-2; TCRdb calls TRBD1, which cannot be checked without DNA. From germline, CDR1 is MNHEY and CDR2 SVGAGI. The CDR3 extends over 15 amino acids. CDR3 region: CASSPFTSSRVGYTF.

Its frequency marks this clonotype as medium-sized. The chain carries TRBV19 and TRBJ1-4; TCRdb's D call, TRBD1, is unchecked because there is no DNA. CDR1 and CDR2 (germline): LNHDA, SQIVND (reference sequence). The CDR3 has 15 amino acids. The chain's CDR3 is CASSSQGVTNEKLFF.

Frequency places this clonotype as medium-sized. The chain joins TRBV29-1 to TRBJ2-5; the D call from TCRdb, TRBD1, cannot be confirmed without DNA. CDR1 is SQVTM, CDR2 ANQGSEA, per germline. This CDR3 has 13 amino acids. CDR3 protein: CSVEPRRLSSKYF.

Judged by frequency, this clonotype is medium-sized. The chain employs TRBV18 and TRBJ2-2. CDR1 is KGHSH, CDR2 LQKENI, per germline. The CDR3 has 12 amino acids. CDR3: CASSPDTGELFF.

This rearrangement joins TRBV24-1 to TRBJ1-5; as DNA is missing, the TRBD1 call by TCRdb cannot be tested. The length of the CDR3 is 14 residues. From germline, CDR1 is KGHDR and CDR2 SFDVKD. The CDR3 loop reads CATGGTGGAQPQHF.

This clonotype registers medium-sized by frequency. The chain carries TRBV6-2 or TRBV6-3 and TRBJ1-4; TCRdb proposes TRBD1, but this gene call is untestable without DNA. Germline values: CDR1 MNHEY, CDR2 SVGEGT. The CDR3 runs 15 residues. CDR3 sequence reads: CASSSTGFNREKLFF.

This clonotype shows up as medium-sized (0.01 to 0.1%) by frequency. The chain is built from TRBV28 and TRBJ2-2; TCRdb returns TRBD1, unconfirmable since there is no DNA. Germline loops: CDR1 MDHEN, CDR2 SYDVKM. This CDR3 has 15 residues. CDR3 residues: CASVTGQGQTGELFF.

This clonotype is classed as medium-sized by frequency. CDR3 amino acids: CASSPRQGANYGYTF. This rearrangement joins TRBV5-6 to TRBJ1-2; with no DNA, the TCRdb D assignment of TRBD1 cannot be verified. CDR1 is SGHDT and CDR2 is YYEEEE in the germline V gene. The CDR3 consists of 15 residues. Full variable domain (remainder filled in from reference TRBV5-6 and TRBJ1-2): DAGVTQSPTHLIKTRGQQVTLRCSPKSGHDTVSWYQQALGQGPQFIFQYYEEEERQRGNFPDRFSGHQFPNYSSELNVNALLLGDSALYLCASSPRQGANYGYTFGSGTRLTVV.

Measured by frequency, this clonotype is medium-sized. J is TRBJ2-2 and V is TRBV5-1; with no DNA, the TCRdb D assignment of TRBD1 cannot be verified. The CDR3 runs to 16 residues. The V gene's germline CDR1 is SGHRS and CDR2 YFSETQ. Here the CDR3 reads CASSLLGQGNTGELFF. The full variable domain, in which reference TRBV5-1 and TRBJ2-2 provide the parts outside the CDR3, is KAGVTQTPRYLIKTRGQQVTLSCSPISGHRSVSWYQQTPGQGLQFLFEYFSETQRNKGNFPGRFSGRQFSNSRSEMNVSTLELGDSALYLCASSLLGQGNTGELFFGEGSRLTVL.

This clonotype is labeled medium-sized based on frequency. The chain links TRBV11-2 to TRBJ2-7; the TCRdb D gene call, TRBD2, has no DNA to confirm it. The CDR3 is 13 residues long. Per the germline V gene, CDR1 is SGHAT and CDR2 is FQNNGV. CDR3 region: CASSLEPGGEAYF.